This T cell receptor beta chain was sequenced during a study of T cell responses to AZD1222 COVID-19 vaccine. Study observations and caveats: At study baseline, merely more than 5 AZD1222 recipients were seropositive. Across the whole spike, CD4 TCRs peaked at regions 160-218 and 743-854. Most donors were white British and more were female, and clonal diversity was possibly underestimated.

About this clone itself: Antigen unknown.

V lost 0 bases, J lost 0 bases, and 5 bases lay in between. This CDR3 comprises 15 residues. Generated by immunoSEQ multiplex PCR, the TCRdb table keeps only in-frame clones and is missing some. The sample contains around 140,000 clones, 80% to 90% of which appear only once. This sequence was found in an adult in good health. This specimen was peripheral blood, taken on day 0 of AZD1222 vaccination. The J gene is TRBJ1-4, the V gene TRBV23-1; D is ambiguous. TRBV23-1 is assigned to the ORF class and has an uncertain function. The DNA for the CDR3 is TGCGCCAGCAGTCAATCCAGTGCAACTAATGAAAAACTGTTTTTT. It codes for CASSQSSATNEKLFF.